One and the same sample provided the 27 T cell receptor beta chains below, sequenced in a study of beta chain features in type 1 diabetes. What was sequenced were expressed TCRB transcripts, since all of the isolated RNA had been reverse transcribed. The repertoire was sequenced with immunoSEQ multiplex PCR; TCRdb's copy has only in-frame clones and lacks some. The sample lists more than 130,000 clones, 6.9% occurring once. Material: central memory CD4+ T cells from blood. These TCRs come from a woman aged 30 to 39 in good health.

The chain employs TRBV14 and TRBJ2-7; D is perhaps TRBD1 (6 bases). Germline V gene data show CDR1 as SGHDN and CDR2 as FVKESK. Trimming took off 1 base at V and 5 bases at J, with 15 bases between the two ends. The CDR3 covers 15 residues. The CDR3 loop is CASSQASGERNEQYF. The CDR3 DNA follows: TGTGCCAGCAGCCAAGCCTCAGGGGAGAGAAACGAGCAGTACTTC.

This clone has only a few counts. The same CDR3 arises from other DNA sequences in this sample as well. The rearrangement joins TRBV7-9 to TRBJ1-1, with TRBD1 matching 9 bases. CDR3 size: 14 residues. The germline V gene encodes CDR1 SEHNR and CDR2 FQNEAQ (reference sequence). The trim removed 5 bases at V and 1 base at J, leaving 2 bases unmatched. The CDR3 DNA is TGTGCCAGCAGCCTGACAGGGGGGAACACTGAAGCTTTCTTT. Encoded protein: CASSLTGGNTEAFF.

This clone has ten or more counts. The CDR3 sequence is CASSLAHLKETQYF. CDR3 nucleotides: TGTGCCAGCAGCTTAGCCCACTTAAAAGAGACCCAGTACTTC. The chain couples TRBV7-2 to TRBJ2-5; unclear D gene. Germline CDR1 and CDR2: SGHTA and FQGNSA. CDR3 size: 14 residues. V was clipped by 0 bases and J by 3 bases, with 8 bases between them.

CDR3 in amino acids: CASSHPGLETQYF. Written as DNA, the CDR3 is TGCGCCAGCAGCCACCCTGGACTTGAGACCCAGTACTTC. J is TRBJ2-5 and V is TRBV4-1; tentatively, D is TRBD2 (5 bases). Trimming cost V 3 bases and J 5 bases, with 10 bases left between them. CDR1 MGHRA and CDR2 YSYEKL come from the germline V gene. The CDR3 totals 13 residues.

The V and J genes are TRBV11-1 and TRBJ2-3; D is possibly TRBD2 (6 bases). V was cut by 6 bases and J by 0 bases, with 16 bases left in between. This CDR3 comprises 16 residues. Looked up from germline, CDR1 is SGHAT and CDR2 is FQDESV (reference sequence). The CDR3 sequence: CASRTQPSGSTDTQYF. The CDR3 nucleotides read TGTGCCAGCAGAACACAGCCCAGCGGGAGCACAGATACGCAGTATTTT. Drawing the rest from reference TRBV11-1 and TRBJ2-3, the complete variable domain is EAEVAQSPRYKITEKSQAVAFWCDPISGHATLYWYRQILGQGPELLVQFQDESVVDDSQLPKDRFSAERLKGVDSTLKIQPAELGDSAMYLCASRTQPSGSTDTQYFGPGTRLTVL.

The chain employs TRBV5-1 and TRBJ2-5; TRBD1 matches at 10 bases. The CDR3 covers 14 residues. Germline loops: CDR1 SGHRS, CDR2 YFSETQ. The V segment lost 5 bases and the J segment 4 bases; nucleotides outside the gene matches: 5. The CDR3 DNA follows: TGCGCCAGCAGAACCGACAGGGGGCGAGAGACCCAGTACTTC. Its protein product is CASRTDRGRETQYF.

This clone was seen a few times. The chain has TRBV6-4 and TRBJ2-2, with 11 bases aligning to TRBD2. Germline CDR1 reads MRHNA; CDR2 reads SNTAGT. Trimming removed 3 bases from V and 7 bases from J; junction bases left unmatched: 1. CDR3 length equals 14 residues. CDR3 DNA sequence: TGTGCCAGCAGTGAACTAGCGGGAGTCGGGGAGCTGTTTTTT. As protein: CASSELAGVGELFF.

The chain joins TRBV7-2 to TRBJ2-1; D possibly corresponds to TRBD2 (5 bases). The V and J ends lost 2 bases and 8 bases respectively, with 10 bases between them. There are 13 residues in the CDR3. Germline CDR1 reads SGHTA; CDR2 reads FQGNSA. CDR3 in DNA: TGTGCCAGCAGCTTAACGGGATTTGATGAGCAGTTCTTC. It codes for CASSLTGFDEQFF.

The sample holds a few counts of this clone. The chain links TRBV4-1 to TRBJ1-1; the match to TRBD1 covers 9 bases. The CDR3 consists of 15 residues. J was trimmed by 9 bases and V by 1 base; bases with no gene match: 9. CDR1 and CDR2 (germline): MGHRA, YSYEKL. The CDR3 spells CASSQAQQGASQAFF. CDR3 nucleotide sequence: TGCGCCAGCAGCCAAGCCCAACAGGGGGCATCGCAAGCTTTCTTT.

V gene TRBV28 combines with J gene TRBJ2-7; D possibly corresponds to TRBD1 (5 bases). V lost 4 bases, J lost 2 bases, and 9 bases lay in between. Germline assignment: CDR1 MDHEN and CDR2 SYDVKM. The CDR3 runs 13 residues. The DNA of the CDR3 is TGTGCCAGCAGTTCGCCAGGGCCCTACGAGCAGTACTTC. Protein product: CASSSPGPYEQYF.

This clone was counted at least ten times. This sequence joins TRBV23-1 and TRBJ1-4; D unclear. TRBV23-1 falls under the ORF class, with uncertain function. The CDR3 length is 14 residues. V lost 2 bases to trimming and J lost 2 bases, with 6 bases between them. The CDR3 coding sequence is TGCGCCAGCAGTCAAACAGAGACTAATGAAAAACTGTTTTTT. This translates into CASSQTETNEKLFF.

The V gene is TRBV19, the J gene TRBJ1-5, with 9 bases that match TRBD1. This CDR3 is built from 13 residues. V was pared by 5 bases and J by 7 bases, with 3 bases of the junction left unmatched. CDR1 is LNHDA and CDR2 is SQIVND in the germline V gene (reference sequence). CDR3 protein: CASSDRGWQPQHF. CDR3 DNA sequence: TGTGCCAGTAGTGACAGGGGGTGGCAGCCCCAGCATTTT.

There are many counts of this clone. The CDR3, as DNA: TGCGCCAGCAGCAGGCAAGGCGCAGCGGATACGCAGTATTTT. Protein product: CASSRQGAADTQYF. V gene TRBV5-1 combines with J gene TRBJ2-3; no clear D gene. CDR3 length: 14 amino acids. V was clipped by 4 bases and J by 6 bases, with 15 bases between them. Germline CDR1 is SGHRS and CDR2 is YFSETQ. Filled out from reference TRBV5-1 and TRBJ2-3, the complete variable domain reads KAGVTQTPRYLIKTRGQQVTLSCSPISGHRSVSWYQQTPGQGLQFLFEYFSETQRNKGNFPGRFSGRQFSNSRSEMNVSTLELGDSALYLCASSRQGAADTQYFGPGTRLTVL.

This chain links TRBV6-6 with TRBJ1-2; 7 nucleotides match TRBD1. The CDR3 loop spans 13 amino acids. The germline CDR1 and CDR2 sequences are MNHNY and SVGAGI (reference sequence). With V trimmed by 8 bases and J by 2 bases, 5 bases remained unmatched. The CDR3: CASVMTGNYGYTF. The CDR3 coding sequence is TGTGCCAGCGTGATGACAGGGAACTATGGCTACACCTTC.

This clone came up a few times. The genes are TRBV20-1 and TRBJ2-3; TRBD1 matches 7 bases. CDR1 and CDR2 (germline): DFQATT, SNEGSKA (reference sequence). Trimming took 6 bases from V and 10 from J; bases not matched to a gene: 7. This CDR3 region has 11 residues. This chain's CDR3 is CSAALQGPQYF. CDR3 nucleotide sequence: TGCAGTGCGGCCTTACAGGGGCCGCAGTATTTT.

V is TRBV7-2 and J is TRBJ2-3, with D possibly being TRBD2 (5 bases). The CDR3 spans 14 residues. CDR1 and CDR2 from the germline V gene are SGHTA and FQGNSA. V gave up 1 base and J gave up 5 bases, with 10 bases separating them. This CDR3 reads CASSLDGMQDTQYF. CDR3 nucleotides: TGTGCCAGCAGCTTAGACGGGATGCAAGATACGCAGTATTTT.

There are a few counts of this clone. This chain links TRBV6-4 with TRBJ1-2; the match to TRBD1 covers 10 bases. Germline values: CDR1 MRHNA, CDR2 SNTAGT. V gave up 4 bases and J gave up 8 bases; unmatched junction bases: 4. CDR3 size: 13 residues. CDR3 protein: CASSAGTGVGYTF. The DNA of the CDR3 is TGTGCCAGCAGTGCGGGGACAGGGGTAGGCTACACCTTC.

This clone was observed a handful of times. The V gene is TRBV27, the J gene TRBJ1-2; 7 bases align to TRBD1. There are 15 residues in the CDR3. In germline, CDR1 is MNHEY, CDR2 SMNVEV (reference sequence). The V gene end was trimmed by 6 bases and the J gene end by 2 bases; junction bases not matched to a gene: 9. This CDR3 is CASRPIRGSNYGYTF. In DNA form, the CDR3 reads TGTGCCAGCAGACCCATCAGGGGGTCCAACTATGGCTACACCTTC.

CDR3 in amino acids: CASSPPLGTVGYTF. The CDR3 DNA sequence: TGTGCCAGCTCACCACCTCTCGGGACAGTCGGCTACACCTTC. The rearrangement joins TRBV18 to TRBJ1-2; 7 bases are shared with TRBD1. Per germline, CDR1 KGHSH and CDR2 LQKENI. V was clipped by 0 bases and J by 8 bases; unmatched bases: 6. CDR3 length equals 14 residues.

The sample holds a few counts of this clone. The CDR3 loop is CASSYRARDLTNEQFF. The DNA for the CDR3 is TGTGCCAGCAGCTACCGAGCGAGGGACTTGACCAATGAGCAGTTCTTC. The chain recombines TRBV7-2 with TRBJ2-1, with D perhaps matching TRBD2 (6 bases). The CDR3 runs 16 residues. The V and J ends lost 4 bases and 6 bases respectively, with 19 bases between them. Germline lookup yields CDR1 SGHTA and CDR2 FQGNSA.

The chain recombines TRBV19 with TRBJ2-7; D gene ambiguous. V lost 5 bases to trimming and J lost 2 bases, with 10 bases between them. CDR3 length equals 13 residues. Germline values: CDR1 LNHDA, CDR2 SQIVND (reference sequence). The CDR3 bases are TGTGCCAGTAGTCGGCTAGGAACCTACGAGCAGTACTTC. It specifies CASSRLGTYEQYF.

The sample holds a few counts of this clone. This sequence joins TRBV5-1 and TRBJ2-1; the match to TRBD2 covers 11 bases. Trimming removed 3 bases from V and 7 bases from J; junction bases left unmatched: 12. This CDR3 spans 17 amino acids. Germline loops: CDR1 SGHRS, CDR2 YFSETQ. CDR3 in DNA: TGCGCCAGCAGCTCCATAGCGGGAGGGCCTTCGTTGAATGAGCAGTTCTTC. Amino acid sequence: CASSSIAGGPSLNEQFF.

In this sample, this clone turned up a few times. The chain combines TRBV18 with TRBJ2-5; TRBD1 agrees at 8 bases. The CDR3 runs 15 residues. From germline, CDR1 is KGHSH and CDR2 LQKENI. The J segment lost 6 bases and the V segment lost 2 bases, leaving 8 bases of the junction unmatched. The CDR3 DNA follows: TGTGCCAGCTCACCAAGGACAGGGCTCAAGAAGACCCAGTACTTC. Its translation: CASSPRTGLKKTQYF.

This clone turned up a few times. The V and J genes are TRBV14 and TRBJ1-2, with 7 bases lining up with TRBD1. The germline V gene encodes CDR1 SGHDN and CDR2 FVKESK. The CDR3 covers 12 residues. The CDR3 bases are TGTCCGATGAGGGGGCGCAGGTATGGCTACACCTTC. It codes for CPMRGRRYGYTF.

This chain links TRBV30 with TRBJ1-1; TRBD1 matches 7 bases. Trimming removed 3 bases from V and 3 bases from J; junction bases left unmatched: 4. Germline lookup yields CDR1 GTSNPN and CDR2 SVGIG (reference sequence). CDR3 length: 13 residues. CDR3 amino acids: CAWSLTGDTEAFF. The CDR3 DNA follows: TGTGCCTGGAGCTTAACAGGGGACACTGAAGCTTTCTTT. The full variable domain, rest sourced from reference TRBV30 and TRBJ1-1, is SQTIHQWPATLVQPVGSPLSLECTVEGTSNPNLYWYRQAAGRGLQLLFYSVGIGQISSEVPQNLSASRPQDRQFILSSKKLLLSDSGFYLCAWSLTGDTEAFFGQGTRLTVV.

The chain couples TRBV5-1 to TRBJ2-1; 8 bases are a match to TRBD2. Germline lookup yields CDR1 SGHRS and CDR2 YFSETQ. The CDR3 has 16 residues. Trimming cost V 4 bases and J 0 bases; bases outside gene matches: 6. In DNA form, the CDR3 reads TGCGCCAGCAGCGGGAAGAGCGGGAGCTCCTACAATGAGCAGTTCTTC. It encodes CASSGKSGSSYNEQFF.

This sequence joins TRBV7-8 and TRBJ2-3, with a tentative D call TRBD2 (5 bases). The V and J ends lost 5 bases and 4 bases respectively, with 10 bases between them. Germline CDR1 is SGHVS and CDR2 is FQNEAQ. The CDR3 loop spans 13 amino acids. In DNA form, the CDR3 reads TGTGCCAGCAGCCCCCCGCGGGCAGATACGCAGTATTTT. This codes for CASSPPRADTQYF.